This passage covers 8 T cell receptor beta chains from one sample sequenced in a study of shared clonotypes between healthy human individuals. Assay: immunoSEQ multiplex PCR; the TCRdb copy retains only in-frame clones and omits some. The sample includes about 980,000 clones, roughly 72% of them seen just once. The sample comprised memory CD4+ T cells sorted from blood. Stated subset: CD45RA-negative fraction. The origin of the receptors is a man aged 18 to 30 in good health.

The genes are TRBV7-9 and TRBJ2-2, with TRBD2 identical over 11 bases. The V segment lost 1 base and the J segment 1 base; nucleotides outside the gene matches: 8. Germline CDR1 reads SEHNR; CDR2 reads FQNEAQ (reference sequence). The CDR3 loop spans 19 amino acids. CDR3 DNA: TGTGCCAGCAGCTTAGTGGTCGTCGGACTAGCGGGGAACACCGGGGAGCTGTTTTTT. It codes for CASSLVVVGLAGNTGELFF.

The V gene is TRBV6-1, the J gene TRBJ1-6; D may be TRBD1 (5 bases). Deletions cut 0 bases from V and 9 bases from J, with 15 bases between. The CDR3 spans 16 residues. The V gene's germline CDR1 is MNHNS and CDR2 SASEGT. For the CDR3, the DNA is TGTGCCAGCAGTGAAGCTACAGAGGGGCGCGGTTCACCCCTCCACTTT. Its protein product is CASSEATEGRGSPLHF.

There are a few counts of this clone. V gene TRBV6-1 combines with J gene TRBJ2-5, with TRBD2 matching 7 bases. The CDR3 has 16 residues. After removal of 2 bases from V and 4 bases from J, the junction contained 10 bases not matched to a gene. Germline lookup yields CDR1 MNHNS and CDR2 SASEGT. This CDR3 is CASSESGGLLRETQYF. Written as DNA, the CDR3 is TGTGCCAGCAGTGAATCGGGAGGACTACTACGAGAGACCCAGTACTTC.

This clone was counted at least ten times. This chain links TRBV2 with TRBJ1-2; D possibly corresponds to TRBD1 (5 bases). Germline CDR1 reads SNHLY; CDR2 reads FYNNEI. This CDR3 has 15 amino acids. V was shortened by 3 bases and J by 6 bases, with 17 bases between the two germline ends. In nucleotides, the CDR3 is TGTGCCAGCAGTGAGCGCGGGGGAGTTGGAAATGGCTACACCTTC. It yields the protein CASSERGGVGNGYTF.

The chain has TRBV5-1 and TRBJ1-3; D remains unclear. The CDR3 is made up of 14 amino acids. CDR1 is SGHRS and CDR2 is YFSETQ in the germline V gene. The V end was cut by 4 bases, the J end by 4 bases, with 12 bases between. The CDR3 is CASSANLAGNTIYF. The CDR3 coding sequence is TGCGCCAGCAGCGCCAACTTGGCCGGAAACACCATATATTTT.

V is TRBV4-1 and J is TRBJ2-5; TRBD1 matches at 7 bases. The germline CDR1 and CDR2 sequences are MGHRA and YSYEKL. The CDR3 is 15 residues long. V was pared by 2 bases and J by 2 bases, with 5 bases of the junction left unmatched. The CDR3 nucleotides read TGCGCCAGCAGCCAATTTGACAGGGCTCAAGAGACCCAGTACTTC. This encodes CASSQFDRAQETQYF.

The chain is built from TRBV4-3 and TRBJ2-7; a possible D gene is TRBD2 (5 bases). This CDR3 contains 14 residues. Trimming left V 4 bases short and J 6 bases short, with 16 bases between. Germline CDR1 is LGHNA and CDR2 is YSLEER. CDR3 bases: TGCGCCAGCAGCCTATTCTCTTTGAGCGGCGAGCAGTACTTC. This translates into CASSLFSLSGEQYF.

Comments on this clone: A read error is possible here, since a much larger clone lies one base away. This chain links TRBV2 with TRBJ2-3; D possibly corresponds to TRBD1 (6 bases). Trimming removed 7 bases at V and 1 base at J, with 6 bases between. The CDR3 runs to 12 residues. Germline values: CDR1 SNHLY, CDR2 FYNNEI. The CDR3: CASKGGTDTQYF. The CDR3 coding sequence is TGTGCCAGCAAGGGGGGCACAGATACGCAGTATTTT. Drawing the rest from reference TRBV2 and TRBJ2-3, the complete variable domain is EPEVTQTPSHQVTQMGQEVILRCVPISNHLYFYWYRQILGQKVEFLVSFYNNEISEKSEIFDDQFSVERPDGSNFTLKIRSTKLEDSAMYFCASKGGTDTQYFGPGTRLTVL.